The entry that follows covers one T cell receptor (beta chain) sequence. Its antigen is undetermined. Germline-derived CDR1 and CDR2 are LGHNA and YSLEER. Trimming took 4 bases from V and 3 from J, leaving 14 bases between them. CDR3 length equals 15 residues. These data are taken from a study of chemoradiotherapy in HPV16-positive cancers. General study findings and limits: Functional assays defining HPV-specific T cells used only a couple of HPV16-positive patients.

Produced via immunoSEQ multiplex PCR; TCRdb's table is partial and in-frame only. The sample has roughly 14,000 clones, about three quarters seen once. The origin of this receptor is a human donor with HPV-associated anogenital cancer. The sample here was taken from a patient who underwent chemoradiotherapy. V and J are TRBV4-3 and TRBJ2-3; a weak D match, TRBD2 (5 bases). The CDR3 DNA is TGCGCCAGCAGCCTCCGGGGAGCTACAACAGATACGCAGTATTTT. Protein sequence: CASSLRGATTDTQYF.